The following is a T cell receptor (beta chain) sequence with its context. This clonotype is a singleton in its sample. Its cognate antigen has yet to be identified. Within one base of it there is no much larger clone, and no base qualities were kept. A single read constitutes weak evidence. The patients picked for sequencing were ones in whom flow cytometry had shown an expansion of CD8+CD57+ cells. Every patient had severe acquired aplastic anemia, diagnosed using the International Study of Aplastic Anemia and Agranulocytosis and Camitta criteria. No therapy had been received by the patients at the time of blood sampling. In the study, sorted CD4+ and CD8+ blood T cells from patients with severe aplastic anemia and from healthy subjects underwent deep sequencing of TCR repertoires. Patients were enrolled in the USA under clinicaltrials.gov protocols 00001620, 01623167, 00001397, 00071045, 00081523 and 00961064. Ficoll-Paque density gradient centrifugation was used to isolate peripheral blood mononuclear cells. CD4+ and CD8+ T cells were sorted by FACS or magnetic beads before DNA extraction.

This specimen belongs to a study of CD8+CD57+ T cells in acquired aplastic anemia (dated by TCRdb to 2017 to 2018). Background on the whole study: A mean of 3.2 ug of DNA, ranging from roughly 0.2 to 27.4 ug, was extracted from sorted CD4+ and CD8+ cells. CD8+CD57+ expansion was defined as frequency above the mean frequency observed in healthy subjects. Beyond this particular receptor, the publication reports: Roughly 30 CD8+ CDR3 sequences were shared between patients and controls but appeared highly expressed in patients and within their immunodominant clones. No significant difference in CD8+ Simpson's diversity was found between patients and healthy controls (P=0.060).

Deletion took 4 bases off V and 5 bases off J, with a span of 9 bases between the germline ends. Inclusive of the bounding cysteine and phenylalanine, the CDR3 is 12 residues long. Kept here is only the CDR3 DNA, which spans 36 bases and is read in frame from base 1. Per the germline V gene (reference sequence), SGHNT is the CDR1 and YYREEE is the CDR2. TCR beta VDJ combination and CDR3 sequence profiling used genomic DNA as the template. An Illumina HiSeq 2000 was used for TCR repertoire sequencing. Under the source paper's analysis protocol: Repertoire assessment relied on Simpson's diversity index, CDR3 size and DJ length profiles, and TRBV/TRBJ rearrangement plots. The immunodominant clone was defined as the most abundant DNA sequence in deep sequencing data. CDR3 amino acid sequences were screened for sharing across subjects and were compared with published repertoires and the VDJdb database. TCRdb trimmed the raw reads at Q25, called clones with MiXCR and kept productive beta chains. Identical CDR3 protein sequences are pooled into one entry, listed with their most common genes and DNA. These V and J calls rely on TCRdb rather than the paper's analysis. Recorded for this sample are 200,000 to 300,000 distinct CDR3 sequences; more than 40% of them occurred a single time. The top ten clonotypes cover under 9% of the sample.

The sequencing input was sorted CD4+, CD8+, or CD8+CD57+ T cells (not recorded which) from PBMCs. The rearranged segments are TRBV5-4 and TRBJ2-5, with no D gene named confidently. This receptor was identified in a human donor with aplastic anemia. The CDR3 reads CASSTTGETQYF. The DNA reads TGTGCCAGCAGCACGACGGGCGAGACCCAGTACTTC.